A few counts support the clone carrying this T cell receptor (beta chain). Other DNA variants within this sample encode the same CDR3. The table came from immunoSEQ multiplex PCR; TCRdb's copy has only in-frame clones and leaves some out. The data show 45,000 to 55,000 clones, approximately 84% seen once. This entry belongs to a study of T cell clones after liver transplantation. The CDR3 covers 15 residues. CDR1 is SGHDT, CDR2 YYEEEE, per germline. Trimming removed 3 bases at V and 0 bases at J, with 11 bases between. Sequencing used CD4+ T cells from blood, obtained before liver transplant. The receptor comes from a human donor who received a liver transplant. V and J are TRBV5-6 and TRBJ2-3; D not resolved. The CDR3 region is CASSSGGRSTDTQYF. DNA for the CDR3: TGTGCCAGCAGCTCCGGCGGCCGCAGCACAGATACGCAGTATTTT.